Sequencing of this TCR beta chain was carried out in a study of blood T cell repertoires in COVID-19. About the research overall: T cells, B-cell-depleted T cells, or PBMCs provided the cDNA or gDNA that served as material.

The ends were cut back, 0 bases at V and 7 bases at J, with 10 bases in the middle. Germline CDR1 and CDR2: GTSNPN and SVGIG (reference sequence). The CDR3 length is 13 residues. This clone was observed a few times. Clones were sequenced by immunoSEQ multiplex PCR, and TCRdb holds only the in-frame ones, with some missing. The table includes hundreds of thousands of clones, about four fifths detected once. Clinical history as reported by participants underpinned cohort assignment. This clonotype was obtained from a man aged 35-49 years who had been exposed to COVID-19. The rearrangement joins TRBV30 to TRBJ1-3; D perhaps matches TRBD1 (5 bases). Sequencing was performed on PBMCs or T cells enriched from blood (not recorded which). The CDR3 DNA reads TGTGCCTGGAGTGTCCCCCCAGGGAACACCATATATTTT. This gives the protein CAWSVPPGNTIYF.